Listed below are T cell receptor beta chains from one sample, sequenced in a study of blood T cell repertoires in COVID-19. Produced via immunoSEQ multiplex PCR; TCRdb's table is partial and in-frame only. Of 350,000 to 450,000 clones in the sample, around 87% were seen once. The sequencing sample was made of peripheral blood. The receptors were sampled from an older woman with COVID-19, enrolled during active disease. Each CDR3 is given with its conserved first and last residue. A D gene is named only where the DNA matches it firmly. Clone size is shown for a subset of rows, as once, few, many or a class of expanded clone.

-	-	TRBV11-3	TRBJ1-1	TGTGCCAGCAGCCTAACAGGGCGGCACACTGAAGCTTTCTTT	CASSLTGRHTEAFF
-	TRBD2	TRBV9	TRBJ2-1	TGTGCCAGCAGCGTAAGCCAAAGCGGGGGGGCCGTCAATGAGCAGTTCTTC	CASSVSQSGGAVNEQFF
-	-	TRBV3-1/TRBV3-2	TRBJ2-1	TGTGCCAGCAGCCAAGGACAGGAAATTTACAATGAGCAGTTCTTC	CASSQGQEIYNEQFF
few	-	TRBV7-3	TRBJ2-2	TGTGCCAGCAGCTACCTTCCGGGGGGCTTGACCGGGGAGCTGTTTTTT	CASSYLPGGLTGELFF
few	TRBD1	TRBV19	TRBJ1-1	TGTGCCAGTAGGGGAGGCGGGACAGGGGCCACTGAAGCTTTCTTT	CASRGGGTGATEAFF
few	TRBD1	TRBV6-5	TRBJ1-1	TGTGCCAGCAGGCCCGGGACAGCTATTGAAGCTTTCTTT	CASRPGTAIEAFF
-	-	TRBV5-5	TRBJ1-2	TGTGCCAGCAGCTTAAACAGCCTTAACTATGGCTACACCTTC	CASSLNSLNYGYTF
-	TRBD2	TRBV4-1	TRBJ2-3	TGCGCCAGCAGCCAAGTTCCTAGCGGGTGGGCAGATACGCAGTATTTT	CASSQVPSGWADTQYF
few	TRBD2	TRBV9	TRBJ2-3	TGTGCCAGCAGCGTAGGACTAGCCCCAACAGATACGCAGTATTTT	CASSVGLAPTDTQYF
few	TRBD1	TRBV15	TRBJ1-2	TGTGCCACCAGGAGGACAGGGGTGAGCGGCTACACCTTC	CATRRTGVSGYTF
once	TRBD1	TRBV3-1/TRBV3-2	TRBJ2-1	TGTGCCAGCAGTTTCAGACCGGGACAGGTCCCCAATGAGCAGTTCTTC	CASSFRPGQVPNEQFF
few	-	TRBV14	TRBJ1-1	TGTGCCAGCAGCCAAGAACGACTTTCTGAAGCTTTCTTT	CASSQERLSEAFF
-	-	TRBV4-1	TRBJ2-7	TGCGCCAGCAGCCATATGGGCGGGGTCTTCTCCTACGAGCAGTACTTC	CASSHMGGVFSYEQYF
-	-	TRBV5-4	TRBJ2-1	TGTGCCAGCAGCTTGGCCGGTACAGGATACAATGAGCAGTTCTTC	CASSLAGTGYNEQFF
-	TRBD1	TRBV2	TRBJ1-2	TGTGCCAGCAGTGGCTGGACAGGGGTAAACTATGGCTACACCTTC	CASSGWTGVNYGYTF
-	-	TRBV5-1	TRBJ2-2	TGCGCCAGCAGCTTGGACAGGATTCCCACCGGGGAGCTGTTTTTT	CASSLDRIPTGELFF
-	-	TRBV29-1	TRBJ2-5	TGCAGCGTTGACTCATCCGGGCGGGATCGAGAGACCCAGTACTTC	CSVDSSGRDRETQYF
-	TRBD1	TRBV5-1	TRBJ2-7	TGCGCCAGCAGCTTGTTACAGGGGTACCACGAGCAGTACTTC	CASSLLQGYHEQYF
-	-	TRBV11-2	TRBJ2-2	TGTGCCAGCAGTCGGACAGAGACCGGGGAGCTGTTTTTT	CASSRTETGELFF
-	-	TRBV5-1	TRBJ1-6	TGCGCCAGCAGCTTGGAGGGGAATTCACCCCTCCACTTT	CASSLEGNSPLHF
-	TRBD1	TRBV28	TRBJ2-4	TGTGCCAGCAGTCTAGGGGGCCTCGCCAAAAACATTCAGTACTTC	CASSLGGLAKNIQYF
-	TRBD2	TRBV7-3	TRBJ2-2	TGTGCCAGCAGCCAACTAGCGGGGGCCACTCTGAACACCGGGGAGCTGTTTTTT	CASSQLAGATLNTGELFF
-	-	TRBV28	TRBJ1-1	TGTGCCGCTAGCGGGGTGACTGAAGCTTTCTTT	CAASGVTEAFF
-	TRBD2	TRBV3-1/TRBV3-2	TRBJ2-1	TGTGCCAGCAGCCACGAACGGGGGGGCGTGGATGAGCAGTTCTTC	CASSHERGGVDEQFF
-	TRBD1	TRBV6-2/TRBV6-3	TRBJ2-2	TGTGCCAGCAGTTCCAGGACAGGGGCGATCACCGGGGAGCTGTTTTTT	CASSSRTGAITGELFF
-	-	TRBV28	TRBJ1-5	TGTGCCAGCAGTTTCAGGGGCCGACAGCCCCAGCATTTT	CASSFRGRQPQHF
few	-	TRBV5-1	TRBJ1-4	TGCGCCAGCAGCTTGGAACGCCTGAGGATTAATGAAAAACTGTTTTTT	CASSLERLRINEKLFF
-	TRBD2	TRBV5-1	TRBJ2-3	TGCGCCAGCAGCAAGGAGGTTGCGGGGGGCCGAGATACGCAGTATTTT	CASSKEVAGGRDTQYF
once	TRBD1	TRBV5-1	TRBJ1-1	TGCGCCAGCAGCTTGGGGCTGGGGACAGGGATAAGTCGCGCTGAAGCTTTCTTT	CASSLGLGTGISRAEAFF
-	-	TRBV7-2	TRBJ1-1	TGTGCCAGCAGCTTATGGGTCAGTAGGGGGAGAATCACTGAAGCTTTCTTT	CASSLWVSRGRITEAFF
few	-	TRBV7-2	TRBJ2-2	TGTGCCAGCAGCCCAAGGGGTGGGGCGAACACCGGGGAGCTGTTTTTT	CASSPRGGANTGELFF
-	-	TRBV24-1	TRBJ2-2	TGTGCCACCAGTGCCCGGGCGGGCGGGGAGCTGTTTTTT	CATSARAGGELFF
-	TRBD1	TRBV5-4	TRBJ1-1	TGTGCCAGCAGTCTTGACAGGGTGATTGGTTTCTTT	CASSLDRVIGFF
-	TRBD2	TRBV7-9	TRBJ2-7	TGTGCCAGCAGCCCGGGGGGGGCGAACTACGAGCAGTACTTC	CASSPGGANYEQYF
-	-	TRBV7-6	TRBJ2-2	TGTGCCAGCAGCTTAGTGGGGCCAGGCAGGAACACCGGGGAGCTGTTTTTT	CASSLVGPGRNTGELFF
-	TRBD1	TRBV11-2	TRBJ2-1	TGTGCCAGCAGCTATACTATGGGGACAGGGAATGAGCAGTTCTTC	CASSYTMGTGNEQFF
-	-	TRBV7-9	TRBJ1-5	TGTGCCAGCAGCGCAGACAGTCATCAGCCCCAGCATTTT	CASSADSHQPQHF
-	TRBD2	TRBV7-6	TRBJ2-7	TGTGCCAGCAGCTTAGTGGGTCCTAGCGGGGGTGATTACGAGCAGTACTTC	CASSLVGPSGGDYEQYF
-	TRBD2	TRBV5-4	TRBJ2-7	TGTGCCGGACGACTAGCGGGGCGTAACGAGCAGTACTTC	CAGRLAGRNEQYF
once	-	TRBV6-5	TRBJ1-3	TGTGCCAGCAGTTACTCCGGGGTCCCCTCTGGAAACACCATATATTTT	CASSYSGVPSGNTIYF
-	-	TRBV5-5	TRBJ2-2	TGTGCCAGCAGCTTGCAGCGTTCGGGGACCGGGGAGCTGTTTTTT	CASSLQRSGTGELFF
-	TRBD2	TRBV2	TRBJ2-3	TGTGCCAGCGGGAGGGTAAACACAGATACGCAGTATTTT	CASGRVNTDTQYF
once	TRBD1	TRBV19	TRBJ2-1	TGTGCCAGTAGTAGACAGGGGGCGGTCAATGAGCAGTTCTTC	CASSRQGAVNEQFF
-	TRBD2	TRBV15	TRBJ2-1	TGTGCCACCAGCAGAACCGGGACTAGCGGGGGCAATGAGCAGTTCTTC	CATSRTGTSGGNEQFF
-	TRBD1	TRBV6-6	TRBJ2-6	TGTGCCAGCACTCGGACCGGGACAGGGATCGTAGGGGCCAACGTCCTGACTTTC	CASTRTGTGIVGANVLTF
-	TRBD1	TRBV28	TRBJ2-7	TGTGCCAGCAGTCCCCGGGACAGGGGGCGGTACGAGCAGTACTTC	CASSPRDRGRYEQYF
-	-	TRBV7-3	TRBJ2-1	TGTGCCAGCAGCTTAATACGGACTACCTACAATGAGCAGTTCTTC	CASSLIRTTYNEQFF
-	-	TRBV12-3/TRBV12-4	TRBJ1-1	TGTGCCAGCGCGGAGGGGACTGAAGCTTTCTTT	CASAEGTEAFF
once	TRBD1	TRBV6-5	TRBJ1-5	TGTGCCAGCAGAGTAACAGGGGGCGCCAATCAGCCCCAGCATTTT	CASRVTGGANQPQHF
-	TRBD1	TRBV5-1	TRBJ2-6	TGCGCCAGCAGCTTGGTTGGACAGGGGGCAGTAGGGGCCAACGTCCTGACTTTC	CASSLVGQGAVGANVLTF
-	-	TRBV3-1/TRBV3-2	TRBJ1-2	TGTGCCAGCGGCGGAAGCAACTATGGCTACACCTTC	CASGGSNYGYTF
-	-	TRBV5-1	TRBJ1-1	TGCGCCAGCAGCTTGGAACCGGGAAAGACTGAAGCTTTCTTT	CASSLEPGKTEAFF
-	-	TRBV6-5	TRBJ2-7	TGTGCCAGCAGCCTCCTTGAGGGCAAGCAGTACTTC	CASSLLEGKQYF
-	-	TRBV27	TRBJ2-7	TGTGCCAGCAGCCTCGGACTTTTTTTGGAGCAGTACTTC	CASSLGLFLEQYF
-	-	TRBV27	TRBJ1-1	TGTGCCAGCAGTTTATTTGCAGGAAACACTGAAGCTTTCTTT	CASSLFAGNTEAFF